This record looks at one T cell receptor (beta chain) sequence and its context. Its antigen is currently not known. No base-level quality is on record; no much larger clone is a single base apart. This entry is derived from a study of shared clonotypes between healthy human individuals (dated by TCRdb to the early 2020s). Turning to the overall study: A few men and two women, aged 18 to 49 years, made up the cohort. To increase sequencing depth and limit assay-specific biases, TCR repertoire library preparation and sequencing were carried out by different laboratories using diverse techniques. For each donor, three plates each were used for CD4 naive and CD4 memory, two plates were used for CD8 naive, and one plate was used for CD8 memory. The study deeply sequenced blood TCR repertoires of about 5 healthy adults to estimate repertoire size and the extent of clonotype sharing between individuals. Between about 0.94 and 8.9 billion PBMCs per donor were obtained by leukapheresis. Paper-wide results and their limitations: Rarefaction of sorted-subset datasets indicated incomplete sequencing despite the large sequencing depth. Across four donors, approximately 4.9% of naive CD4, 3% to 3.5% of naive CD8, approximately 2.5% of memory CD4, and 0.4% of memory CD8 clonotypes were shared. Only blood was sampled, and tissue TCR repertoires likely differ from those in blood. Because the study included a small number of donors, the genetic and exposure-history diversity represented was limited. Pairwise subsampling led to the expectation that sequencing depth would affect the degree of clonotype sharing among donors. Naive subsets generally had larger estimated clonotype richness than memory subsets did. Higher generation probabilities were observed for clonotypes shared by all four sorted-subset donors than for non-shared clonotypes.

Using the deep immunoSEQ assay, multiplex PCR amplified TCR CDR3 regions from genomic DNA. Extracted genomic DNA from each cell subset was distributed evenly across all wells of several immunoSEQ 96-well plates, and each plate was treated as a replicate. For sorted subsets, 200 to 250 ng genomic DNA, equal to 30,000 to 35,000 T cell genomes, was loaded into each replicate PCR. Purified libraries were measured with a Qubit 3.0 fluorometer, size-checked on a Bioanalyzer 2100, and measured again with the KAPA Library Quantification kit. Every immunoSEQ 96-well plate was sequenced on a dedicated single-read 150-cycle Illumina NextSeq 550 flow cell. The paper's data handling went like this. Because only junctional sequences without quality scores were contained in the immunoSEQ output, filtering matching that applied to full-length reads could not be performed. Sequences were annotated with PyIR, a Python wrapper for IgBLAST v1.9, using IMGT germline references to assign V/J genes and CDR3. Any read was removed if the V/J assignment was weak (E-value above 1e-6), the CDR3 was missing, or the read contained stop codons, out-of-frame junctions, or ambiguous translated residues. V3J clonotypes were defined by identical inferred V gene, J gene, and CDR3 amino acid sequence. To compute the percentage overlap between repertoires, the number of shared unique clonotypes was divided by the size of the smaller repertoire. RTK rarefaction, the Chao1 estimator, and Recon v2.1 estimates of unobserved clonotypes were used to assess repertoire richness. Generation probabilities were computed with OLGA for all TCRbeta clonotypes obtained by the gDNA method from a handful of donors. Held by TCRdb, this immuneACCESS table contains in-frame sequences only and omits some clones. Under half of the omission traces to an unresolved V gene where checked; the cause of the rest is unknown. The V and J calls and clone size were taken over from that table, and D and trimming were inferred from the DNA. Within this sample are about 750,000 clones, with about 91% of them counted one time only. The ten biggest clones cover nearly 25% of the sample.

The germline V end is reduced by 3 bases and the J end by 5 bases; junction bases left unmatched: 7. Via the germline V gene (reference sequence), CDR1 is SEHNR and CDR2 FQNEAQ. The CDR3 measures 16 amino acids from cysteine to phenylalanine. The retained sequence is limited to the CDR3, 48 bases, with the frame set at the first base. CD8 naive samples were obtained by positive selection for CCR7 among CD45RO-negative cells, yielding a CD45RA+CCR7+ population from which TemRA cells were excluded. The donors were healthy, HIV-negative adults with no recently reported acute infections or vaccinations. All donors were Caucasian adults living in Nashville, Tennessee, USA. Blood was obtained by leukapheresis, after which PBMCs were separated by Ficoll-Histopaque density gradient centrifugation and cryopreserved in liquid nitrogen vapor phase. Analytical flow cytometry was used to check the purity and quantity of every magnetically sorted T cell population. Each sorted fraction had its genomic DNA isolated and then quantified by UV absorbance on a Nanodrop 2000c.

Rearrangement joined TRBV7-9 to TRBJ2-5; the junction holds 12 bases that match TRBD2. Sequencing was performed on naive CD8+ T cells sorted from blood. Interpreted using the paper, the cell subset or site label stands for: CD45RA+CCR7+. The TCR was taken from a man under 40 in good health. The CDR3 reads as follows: CASSLLAGGPSETQYF. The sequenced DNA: TGTGCCAGCAGCTTGCTAGCGGGAGGGCCCTCGGAGACCCAGTACTTC. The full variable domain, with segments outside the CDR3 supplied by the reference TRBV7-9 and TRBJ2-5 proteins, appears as DTGVSQNPRHKITKRGQNVTFRCDPISEHNRLYWYRQTLGQGPEFLTYFQNEAQLEKSRLLSDRFSAERPKGSFSTLEIQRTEQGDSAMYLCASSLLAGGPSETQYFGPGTRLLVL.